The clone carrying this TCR beta chain has more than one count but fewer than ten. Its antigen is not identified. This record belongs to a study of beta chain features in type 1 diabetes. Regarding the study as a whole: Within the patient group, naive, central memory and Treg TCRB repertoires appeared more similar to each other than within healthy donors. Any HLA-type effect on TCRB rearrangement remained unresolved here.

TCRB transcripts that were expressed got sequenced, as all of the isolated RNA had been reverse transcribed. Some clones are missing from TCRdb's copy, which holds only in-frame ones; the method was immunoSEQ multiplex PCR. This sample has roughly 250,000 clones, with 9.6% found just once. This CDR3 contains 14 residues. In germline, CDR1 is SGHRS, CDR2 YFSETQ. V was clipped by 2 bases and J by 4 bases; unmatched bases: 3. The sequence derives from a woman aged 18-29 years in good health. The specimen was naive CD4+ T cells from blood. The chain recombines TRBV5-1 with TRBJ2-7; 10 positions match TRBD1. CDR3 region: CASSLGTGEYEQYF. CDR3 DNA sequence: TGCGCCAGCAGCTTAGGGACAGGGGAGTACGAGCAGTACTTC.